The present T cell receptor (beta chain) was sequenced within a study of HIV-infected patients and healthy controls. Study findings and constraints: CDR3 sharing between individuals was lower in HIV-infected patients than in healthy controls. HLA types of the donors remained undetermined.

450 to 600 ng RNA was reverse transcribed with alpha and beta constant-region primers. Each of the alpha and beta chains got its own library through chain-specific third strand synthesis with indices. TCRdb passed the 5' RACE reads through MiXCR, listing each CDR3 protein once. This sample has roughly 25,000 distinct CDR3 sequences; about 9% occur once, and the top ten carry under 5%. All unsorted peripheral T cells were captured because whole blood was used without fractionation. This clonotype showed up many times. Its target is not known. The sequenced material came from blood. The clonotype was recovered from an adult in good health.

The CDR3 here is CATSRAGTNSYNEQFF. The CDR3 DNA reads as TGTGCCACCAGCAGAGCCGGGACCAATTCCTACAATGAGCAGTTCTTC. The chain couples TRBV15 to TRBJ2-1, with D perhaps given as TRBD1 or TRBD2 (5 bases each). Trimming took 1 base from V and 1 from J, leaving 11 bases between them. CDR3 length: 16 residues. The V gene's germline CDR1 is LNHNV and CDR2 YYDKDF (reference sequence).